This T cell receptor (beta chain) was identified during a study of CD8 T cells in ankylosing spondylitis. Germline lookup yields CDR1 MNHNY and CDR2 SVGAGI (reference sequence). The CDR3 runs to 13 residues. Trimming took 6 bases from V and 17 from J; bases not matched to a gene: 10. Study-level results: A motif of 7 to 9 highly homologous TCR beta variants was seen as apparently characteristic of ankylosing spondylitis blood. Certain motif variants had earlier been reported in reactive arthritis synovial fluid and blood. Peripheral blood held disease-linked clones only at relatively low frequency, and these were CD8+.

Construction of TCR beta libraries was performed using quantitative 5'-RACE with molecular barcodes. TCRdb re-derived calls from the 5' RACE reads in MiXCR, one entry per CDR3 protein. In the table there are 800,000 to 900,000 distinct CDR3 sequences, about 10% of which are singletons. This clonotype has ten or more counts. Its antigen is as yet unknown. The chain links TRBV6-6 to TRBJ2-6; TRBD1 matches 10 bases. Sequences were obtained from blood, either unsorted or a sorted T cell fraction (not recorded which). This clonotype was obtained from a male donor with ankylosing spondylitis. In nucleotides, the CDR3 is TGTGCCAGCAGCAGGGACAGGGGAGTAGGGATGACTTTC. Its translation: CASSRDRGVGMTF.